The 9 T cell receptor beta chains presented below share a single source sample, sequenced in a study of blood T cell repertoires in COVID-19. Data came from immunoSEQ multiplex PCR; TCRdb stores just in-frame clones and leaves some out. The table includes just under 65,000 clones, about three quarters detected once. The sample consisted of peripheral blood. The receptors were sampled from a woman older than 75 with acute or convalescent COVID-19.

The CDR3 DNA sequence: TGTGCCAGCAGTTACCCCAACTACGAGCAGTACTTC. This gives the protein CASSYPNYEQYF. The V and J genes are TRBV6-2 or TRBV6-3 and TRBJ2-7; D remains unclear. Between the trimmed V and J ends, which lost 2 bases and 3 bases, there was a span of 5 bases. The CDR3 totals 12 residues. Per the germline V gene, CDR1 is MNHEY and CDR2 is SVGEGT.

CDR3: CASSKTSGRPFSYNEQFF. The CDR3 DNA follows: TGCGCCAGCAGTAAAACTAGCGGGAGGCCCTTCTCCTACAATGAGCAGTTCTTC. V gene TRBV10-1 combines with J gene TRBJ2-1; 12 bases agree with TRBD2. The CDR3 is made up of 18 amino acids. CDR1 is WNHNN and CDR2 is SYGVQD in the germline V gene (reference sequence). J was trimmed by 0 bases and V by 5 bases; bases with no gene match: 8.

The CDR3 DNA follows: TGCGCCAGCAGCTGGACAGGGGACGTCTACGAGCAGTACTTC. Translated, it gives CASSWTGDVYEQYF. The V gene is TRBV5-1, the J gene TRBJ2-7; TRBD1 matches 9 bases. Trimming at V came to 3 bases and at J to 3 bases, leaving 4 bases not matched to a gene. The germline V gene has CDR1 SGHRS and CDR2 YFSETQ. The CDR3 totals 14 residues.

This clone has just a few counts. The chain recombines TRBV30 with TRBJ2-1; 8 bases agree with TRBD2. The V gene end was trimmed by 2 bases and the J gene end by 3 bases; junction bases not matched to a gene: 3. This CDR3 contains 14 residues. Germline-derived CDR1 and CDR2 are GTSNPN and SVGIG (reference sequence). For the CDR3, the DNA is TGTGCCTGGAGTTCCCTAGCGGGCTACAATGAGCAGTTCTTC. Encoded protein: CAWSSLAGYNEQFF.

V is TRBV5-1 and J is TRBJ1-4; the D is unclear. This CDR3 has 16 residues. Germline-derived CDR1 and CDR2 are SGHRS and YFSETQ. With 4 bases removed from V and 7 bases from J, the gap between germline ends came to 20 bases. The CDR3 nucleotides read TGCGCCAGCAGCCCCGGGGAGGGAACCCACCTTGAAAAACTGTTTTTT. It encodes CASSPGEGTHLEKLFF. Complete variable domain (other parts from reference TRBV5-1 and TRBJ1-4): KAGVTQTPRYLIKTRGQQVTLSCSPISGHRSVSWYQQTPGQGLQFLFEYFSETQRNKGNFPGRFSGRQFSNSRSEMNVSTLELGDSALYLCASSPGEGTHLEKLFFGSGTQLSVL.

CDR3: CASSLGWSGTDTQYF. In DNA form, the CDR3 reads TGTGCCAGCAGCTTGGGGTGGTCGGGGACAGATACGCAGTATTTT. The chain carries TRBV5-6 and TRBJ2-3, with D possibly TRBD2 on 5 matching bases. The CDR3 totals 15 residues. V was trimmed by 0 bases and J by 3 bases, leaving 11 bases between them. CDR1 SGHDT and CDR2 YYEEEE come from the germline V gene.

J is TRBJ2-1 and V is TRBV18; maybe TRBD2 (6 bases). This CDR3 has 15 residues. Germline V gene data show CDR1 as KGHSH and CDR2 as LQKENI. Trimming left V 2 bases short and J 1 base short, with 9 bases between. The DNA for the CDR3 is TGTGCCAGCTCACCAACGGGAGATTCCTACAATGAGCAGTTCTTC. Protein product: CASSPTGDSYNEQFF.

In its sample, this clone was seen a few times. The chain recombines TRBV2 with TRBJ1-2; 10 bases line up with TRBD1. The J segment lost 3 bases and the V segment lost 4 bases, leaving 5 bases of the junction unmatched. The length of the CDR3 is 15 residues. Germline-derived CDR1 and CDR2 are SNHLY and FYNNEI. The CDR3, as DNA: TGTGCCAGCAGTGGCGGACAGGGGGGGGACTATGGCTACACCTTC. Amino acids: CASSGGQGGDYGYTF.

This clone was observed a handful of times. The genes are TRBV6-6 and TRBJ1-3; 12 bases align to TRBD1. CDR1 and CDR2 from the germline V gene are MNHNY and SVGAGI (reference sequence). The CDR3 length is 20 residues. V gave up 6 bases and J gave up 0 bases; unmatched junction bases: 15. CDR3 residues: CASSLSEGQGAQHSGNTIYF. For the CDR3, the DNA is TGTGCCAGCAGCTTGTCCGAGGGACAGGGGGCCCAACACTCTGGAAACACCATATATTTT.